This TCR beta chain was retrieved from a study of blood T cell repertoires in COVID-19. Study context: In Cohort 3, a recovered donor had either two negative PCRs, clearance, or symptom resolution. Some COVID-19 samples were acute and others convalescent; all came from the United States, Italy and Spain. Nucleic acid was either cDNA or gDNA, and it came from T cells, B-cell-depleted T cells, or PBMCs.

Adults between roughly 18 and 95 years of age took part from 20 to 25 US areas. Data came from immunoSEQ multiplex PCR; TCRdb stores just in-frame clones and leaves some out. The sample comprises roughly 200,000 clones, about 90% of which are singletons, and approximately 3.3% rests with the top ten. This CDR3 has 12 residues. Trimming removed 7 bases from V and 0 bases from J, with 7 bases in between. Looked up from germline, CDR1 is MNHEY and CDR2 is SVGAGI. Sequencing used PBMCs or T cells enriched from blood (not recorded which). V and J are TRBV6-5 and TRBJ2-7; maybe TRBD2 (5 bases). The receptor was isolated from a woman aged 45 to 65 in a cohort exposed to, infected with or recovered from COVID-19 (not recorded which). For the CDR3, the DNA is TGTGCCAGCACGGGGAACTCCTACGAGCAGTACTTC. Residues: CASTGNSYEQYF.